Below are 26 T cell receptor beta chains sequenced from a single sample in a study of early T cells in non-severe SARS-CoV-2 infection. In TCRdb, the 5' RACE reads were re-called with MiXCR into one record per CDR3 protein. Here the sample spans 68,000 or so distinct CDR3 sequences, 9.5% to 15% being singletons. Sequences were obtained from whole blood. The receptor set was obtained from an adult who was a healthcare worker with PCR-confirmed SARS-CoV-2 infection or an uninfected control (not recorded which).

This clonotype has a count of ten or more. This chain joins TRBV20-1 and TRBJ2-7; perhaps TRBD2 as D (6 bases). V was cut by 1 base and J by 1 base, with 17 bases left in between. The CDR3 has 16 residues. Germline V gene sequence: CDR1 DFQATT, CDR2 SNEGSKA (reference sequence). CDR3 region: CSARGPLGGGSYEQYF. The CDR3 nucleotides are TGCAGTGCTAGAGGCCCTCTGGGGGGTGGTTCCTACGAGCAGTACTTC.

This chain links TRBV3-1 with TRBJ2-7; 9 nucleotides line up with TRBD1. V was clipped by 4 bases and J by 3 bases; unmatched bases: 10. Looked up from germline, CDR1 is LGHDT and CDR2 is YNNKEL (reference sequence). The CDR3 is 16 residues long. The CDR3 nucleotides read TGTGCCAGCAGCCTCCCTACCGGGACAGGGTACTACGAGCAGTACTTC. Translating gives CASSLPTGTGYYEQYF.

This clonotype was detected many times. This chain connects TRBV7-2 to TRBJ2-7; TRBD1 aligns across 7 bases. The CDR3 runs to 16 residues. V was clipped by 3 bases and J by 0 bases; unmatched bases: 8. Germline-derived CDR1 and CDR2 are SGHTA and FQGNSA. CDR3 in amino acids: CASSLGTGTVSYEQYF. The CDR3 coding sequence is TGTGCCAGCAGCTTGGGAACCGGGACAGTCTCCTACGAGCAGTACTTC.

This clonotype has a count of ten or more. V is TRBV14 and J is TRBJ2-7; D might be TRBD1 (5 bases). V lost 1 base to trimming and J lost 2 bases, with 15 bases between them. The CDR3 loop spans 16 amino acids. The germline CDR1 and CDR2 sequences are SGHDN and FVKESK. The CDR3 protein is CASSQVAWGTTYEQYF. For the CDR3, the DNA is TGTGCCAGCAGCCAAGTCGCCTGGGGCACGACCTACGAGCAGTACTTC.

The rearrangement joins TRBV29-1 to TRBJ2-1, with D possibly being TRBD1 (5 bases). The CDR3 is 11 residues long. The germline V and J ends were trimmed by 4 bases and 9 bases, with 10 bases remaining between them. In germline, CDR1 is SQVTM, CDR2 ANQGSEA. The CDR3 sequence is CSVGLGLEQFF. The CDR3 DNA reads as TGCAGCGTTGGGTTGGGGCTTGAGCAGTTCTTC.

V and J are TRBV6-2 or TRBV6-3 and TRBJ2-3, with 7 bases aligning to TRBD2. CDR1 and CDR2 from the germline V gene are MNHEY and SVGEGT. Losses at the gene ends were 5 bases for V and 6 bases for J; bases not matched to a gene: 8. The CDR3 spans 14 residues. CDR3 residues: CASSRGESVDTQYF. The CDR3 coding sequence is TGTGCCAGCAGTCGGGGGGAATCAGTGGATACGCAGTATTTT.

This clonotype was observed a few times. The V gene is TRBV15, the J gene TRBJ2-3, with D maybe TRBD1 (6 bases). The CDR3 totals 14 residues. Trimming removed 2 bases at V and 3 bases at J, with 9 bases between. CDR1 and CDR2 (germline): LNHNV, YYDKDF (reference sequence). In DNA form, the CDR3 reads TGTGCCACCAGCAGACAGGGGTATACAGATACGCAGTATTTT. Translating it yields CATSRQGYTDTQYF.

This clonotype was counted only a few times. V and J are TRBV6-6 and TRBJ1-1; D unclear. V lost 4 bases, J lost 8 bases, and 8 bases lay in between. Germline values: CDR1 MNHNY, CDR2 SVGAGI (reference sequence). The CDR3 covers 11 residues. The CDR3 coding sequence is TGTGCCAGCAGTTCTCTGGGGGAAGCTTTCTTT. It is translated as CASSSLGEAFF.

The CDR3 sequence: CASSQGLYGYTF. CDR3 in DNA: TGCGCCAGCAGCCAGGGTCTCTATGGCTACACCTTC. The V gene is TRBV4-3, the J gene TRBJ1-2; D is uncertain. The CDR3 totals 12 residues. Germline CDR1 LGHNA, CDR2 YSLEER. V gave up 3 bases and J gave up 4 bases, with 6 bases separating them.

The V and J genes are TRBV27 and TRBJ2-3, with 8 nucleotides matching TRBD2. The J segment lost 6 bases and the V segment lost 5 bases, leaving 7 bases of the junction unmatched. Germline CDR1 is MNHEY and CDR2 is SMNVEV (reference sequence). The CDR3 totals 14 residues. CDR3 nucleotide sequence: TGTGCCAGCAGTGCGTTAGCGGGATCGGATACGCAGTATTTT. Protein product: CASSALAGSDTQYF.

The chain combines TRBV28 with TRBJ2-7; D gene unclear. The germline gives CDR1 MDHEN, CDR2 SYDVKM. The V end was cut by 4 bases, the J end by 1 base, with 11 bases between. This CDR3 contains 14 residues. This chain's CDR3 is CASSSHPQSYEQYF. The CDR3 region has the DNA TGTGCCAGCAGTTCCCACCCACAATCCTACGAGCAGTACTTC.

This clonotype has just a few counts. V and J are TRBV30 and TRBJ2-3; tentative D call: TRBD2 (7 bases). V gave up 0 bases and J gave up 3 bases, with 19 bases separating them. The CDR3 has 17 amino acids. Germline V gene sequence: CDR1 GTSNPN, CDR2 SVGIG (reference sequence). CDR3 coding DNA: TGTGCCTGGAGTGTACGGCGGGGCGGGGGCCGGACAGATACGCAGTATTTT. Protein product: CAWSVRRGGGRTDTQYF.

The chain links TRBV29-1 to TRBJ1-1; D remains ambiguous. This CDR3 contains 13 residues. Germline V CDR1 and CDR2: SQVTM, ANQGSEA. The V gene lost 3 bases and the J gene lost 1 base, with 9 bases spanning the gap. CDR3 sequence reads: CSVEFSRNTEAFF. In DNA form, the CDR3 reads TGCAGCGTTGAGTTTTCGAGGAACACTGAAGCTTTCTTT.

This sequence joins TRBV20-1 and TRBJ2-7; D unclear. CDR1 and CDR2 from the germline V gene are DFQATT and SNEGSKA (reference sequence). The CDR3 totals 14 residues. V was trimmed by 0 bases and J by 0 bases, leaving 9 bases between them. CDR3 bases: TGCAGTGCTAGAGATCCCAGGTTCTCCTACGAGCAGTACTTC. Its protein product is CSARDPRFSYEQYF.

This clonotype was seen repeatedly, ten times or more. The rearrangement links TRBV6-6 to TRBJ2-2; D remains unclear. Trimming removed 2 bases at V and 6 bases at J, with 7 bases between. This CDR3 has 13 residues. The germline V gene has CDR1 MNHNY and CDR2 SVGAGI (reference sequence). The CDR3: CASSYVRAGELFF. The CDR3, as DNA: TGTGCCAGCAGTTACGTCCGGGCCGGGGAGCTGTTTTTT.

The genes are TRBV3-1 and TRBJ2-1; D ambiguous. This CDR3 comprises 11 residues. Germline V gives CDR1 LGHDT, CDR2 YNNKEL (reference sequence). V was cut by 2 bases and J by 10 bases, with 6 bases left in between. The CDR3 sequence: CASSQSGEQFF. CDR3 sequence (DNA): TGTGCCAGCAGCCAATCTGGGGAGCAGTTCTTC.

This clonotype was counted only a few times. The rearrangement joins TRBV20-1 to TRBJ1-4, with no clear D. The V and J ends lost 1 base and 7 bases respectively, with 16 bases between them. This CDR3 has 15 residues. Germline CDR1 and CDR2: DFQATT and SNEGSKA (reference sequence). In DNA, the CDR3 is TGCAGTGCTAGAGCGGGCGGGAGGGCTGGTGAAAAACTGTTTTTT. Translating it yields CSARAGGRAGEKLFF.

This clonotype has more than one count but fewer than ten. This chain links TRBV7-9 with TRBJ2-7; 7 bases map to TRBD1. This CDR3 comprises 13 residues. The germline gives CDR1 SEHNR, CDR2 FQNEAQ (reference sequence). The junction had 3 bases not matched to a gene; V was cut back by 4 bases and J by 3 bases. CDR3 nucleotide sequence: TGTGCCAGCAGCTACTCAGGGGGCTACGAGCAGTACTTC. Its protein product is CASSYSGGYEQYF.

The chain has TRBV7-3 and TRBJ2-1; TRBD2 aligns across 7 bases. Trimming cost V 5 bases and J 0 bases; bases outside gene matches: 4. The CDR3 spans 15 residues. In germline, CDR1 is SGHTA, CDR2 FQGTGA. CDR3 nucleotide sequence: TGTGCCAGCAGCCTGCTAGCGGTCTCCTACAATGAGCAGTTCTTC. Translated: CASSLLAVSYNEQFF.

This clonotype has a count of ten or more. V is TRBV10-3 and J is TRBJ2-4, with D possibly TRBD2 on 7 matching bases. From germline, CDR1 is ENHRY and CDR2 SYGVKD. Trimming left V 0 bases short and J 0 bases short, with 12 bases between. CDR3 length: 17 amino acids. The CDR3 DNA follows: TGTGCCATCAGTGAGTCGACGGGGGGCCTAGCCAAAAACATTCAGTACTTC. Its translation is CAISESTGGLAKNIQYF.

The chain carries TRBV6-2 or TRBV6-3 and TRBJ2-1, with TRBD2 matching over 9 bases. Germline V gene data show CDR1 as MNHEY and CDR2 as SVGEGT. This CDR3 is built from 15 residues. Unmatched junction bases numbered 10, after V lost 8 bases and J lost 5 bases. CDR3 in DNA: TGTGCCAGCCACACGCGGCTAGCGGGGAACAATGAGCAGTTCTTC. This translates into CASHTRLAGNNEQFF.

The DNA for the CDR3 is TGTGCCAGCAGTGAAGGGACGGCCCTGGGAAGTGAAAAACTGTTTTTT. Protein: CASSEGTALGSEKLFF. This sequence joins TRBV6-1 and TRBJ1-4, with no clear D. Germline V lookup: CDR1 MNHNS, CDR2 SASEGT. The CDR3 contains 16 residues. Trimming took 1 base from V and 7 from J, leaving 16 bases between them.

The genes are TRBV20-1 and TRBJ2-2, with a weak D call TRBD2 (6 bases). The V end lost 0 bases, the J end lost 3 bases, and 17 bases lay between the germline ends. The CDR3 is made up of 17 amino acids. In germline, CDR1 is DFQATT, CDR2 SNEGSKA (reference sequence). CDR3 sequence: CSARDTSLPGDTGELFF. The CDR3 bases are TGCAGTGCTAGAGATACTAGCCTCCCCGGGGACACCGGGGAGCTGTTTTTT.

Comment on this clonotype: A single base separates this from a much larger clone, so it may be a read error. The chain has TRBV27 and TRBJ1-1, with D perhaps TRBD1 (6 bases). CDR1 and CDR2 (germline): MNHEY, SMNVEV (reference sequence). This CDR3 region has 13 residues. V was pared by 3 bases and J by 9 bases, with 14 bases between. CDR3 region: CASSFIRGAKAFF. CDR3 nucleotides: TGTGCCAGCAGTTTTATCAGGGGCGCTAAAGCTTTCTTT.

The V call is TRBV6-5, the J call TRBJ2-5; D is undetermined. The germline CDR1 and CDR2 sequences are MNHEY and SVGAGI. CDR3 length: 13 amino acids. Trimming left V 6 bases short and J 3 bases short, with 11 bases between. CDR3 in DNA: TGTGCCAGCAGGCCTGGGCCAGAAGAGACCCAGTACTTC. Translated, it gives CASRPGPEETQYF.

This chain uses TRBV6-5 with TRBJ1-2, with D possibly being TRBD1 (5 bases). The germline V gene has CDR1 MNHEY and CDR2 SVGAGI. V lost 4 bases and J lost 8, with 23 bases in between. The CDR3 has 16 residues. The CDR3 DNA reads as TGTGCCAGCAGTTTCAGGGTGGCAGGGAACCGAGGCGGCTACACCTTC. Protein: CASSFRVAGNRGGYTF.